The clone carrying this TCR beta chain was seen many times. Its specificity is unknown. A library of TCRbeta sequences, prepared with unique molecular identifiers, was generated. TCRdb independently ran MiXCR on the PCR reads; one entry per CDR3 protein. The sample has approximately 500,000 distinct CDR3 sequences; more than 9% are singletons. Germline-derived CDR1 and CDR2 are MNHNS and SASEGT. The V and J ends lost 7 bases and 3 bases, in that order; junction bases with no gene match: 4. The CDR3 is made up of 13 amino acids. This sample is drawn from a study of T-cell reconstitution after alpha-beta-depleted transplantation in children. Study-wide results and limits: By about two months after transplant, alpha-beta T cells reportedly arose from several hundred graft clones that had expanded.

The receptor's source is a child aged 2 to 10 with inherited bone marrow failure, due to receive a stem cell transplant. Specimen: PBMCs, collected before TCRalphabeta/CD19-depleted stem cell transplant. The V call is TRBV6-1, the J call TRBJ2-5; 8 bases map to TRBD2. CDR3 DNA: TGTGCCAGCATCGAAGCGGGAGAAGAGACCCAGTACTTC. Protein: CASIEAGEETQYF.